The 23 T cell receptor beta chains below were found in one sample sequenced in a study of blood T cell repertoires in COVID-19 (dated by TCRdb to between 2020 and 2021). Receptors were amplified or captured by the immunoSEQ multiplex PCR assay. The source is immuneACCESS, and TCRdb retained only in-frame sequences with V and J called. Part of the clones is not carried over; for the studies checked, unresolved V genes explain less than half of this, and the remainder is unexplained. The sample yields fewer than 500,000 clones; about nine tenths were counted once. The ten biggest clones cover under 0.75% of the sample. Sequenced input: PBMCs or T cells enriched from blood (not recorded which). The receptors here all came from a woman younger than 35 who had recovered from COVID-19.

The rearrangement links TRBV7-2 to TRBJ1-5; no definite D call. The CDR3 is 12 amino acids. Germline CDR1 and CDR2: SGHTA and FQGNSA. Trimming pared 1 base from V and 11 bases from J, leaving 9 bases between. The CDR3 DNA sequence: TGTGCCAGCAGCTTAGATAGATCGGCCCAGCATTTT. It is translated as CASSLDRSAQHF. Complete variable domain (other parts from reference TRBV7-2 and TRBJ1-5): GAGVSQSPSNKVTEKGKDVELRCDPISGHTALYWYRQSLGQGLEFLIYFQGNSAPDKSGLPSDRFSAERTGGSVSTLTIQRTQQEDSAVYLCASSLDRSAQHFGDGTRLSIL.

The V gene is TRBV3-1 (or the pseudogene TRBV3-2), the J gene TRBJ1-1; unclear D gene. V lost 4 bases, J lost 5 bases, and 11 bases lay in between. CDR3 length: 13 residues. Germline V gene sequence: CDR1 LGHDT, CDR2 YNNKEL (reference sequence). The CDR3 DNA reads as TGTGCCAGCAGCCTAGGACTATCGACTGAAGCTTTCTTT. This encodes CASSLGLSTEAFF.

This clone came up a few times. This chain joins TRBV11-1 and TRBJ1-1; D gene uncertain. There are 13 residues in the CDR3. Deletions cut 3 bases from V and 1 base from J, with 6 bases between. The germline gives CDR1 SGHAT, CDR2 FQDESV (reference sequence). CDR3 sequence (DNA): TGTGCCAGCAGCTTCCACACGAACACTGAAGCTTTCTTT. Translated, it gives CASSFHTNTEAFF.

The rearrangement uses TRBV4-2 and TRBJ2-5; perhaps TRBD2 as D (6 bases). CDR1 is LGHNA and CDR2 is YNFKEQ in the germline V gene. Trimming pared 3 bases from V and 5 bases from J, leaving 16 bases between. CDR3 length: 15 residues. CDR3 protein: CASSQALRLGETQYF. In nucleotides, the CDR3 is TGTGCCAGCAGCCAGGCTTTGCGACTAGGGGAGACCCAGTACTTC.

The gene calls are TRBV7-8 and TRBJ1-5; 9 bases agree with TRBD1. Germline lookup yields CDR1 SGHVS and CDR2 FQNEAQ. The CDR3 runs to 18 residues. V lost 3 bases to trimming and J lost 6 bases; unmatched junction nucleotides: 15. The DNA of the CDR3 is TGTGCCAGCAGCTTTTCATTGGACAGGGGAAGTTTCGCTCAGCCCCAGCATTTT. This encodes CASSFSLDRGSFAQPQHF.

Concerning this clone itself: Possible read error: a much larger clone is one base away. This same CDR3 is encoded by further DNA sequences in the sample. J is TRBJ2-1 and V is TRBV5-1, with 7 bases aligning to TRBD1. This CDR3 contains 13 residues. Germline V lookup: CDR1 SGHRS, CDR2 YFSETQ. V was clipped by 2 bases and J by 5 bases; unmatched bases: 1. As DNA, the CDR3 is TGCGCCAGCAGCTTAGGGACAGACAATGAGCAGTTCTTC. Residues: CASSLGTDNEQFF.

This chain links TRBV27 with TRBJ1-6; 8 positions match TRBD1. CDR1 and CDR2 (germline): MNHEY, SMNVEV (reference sequence). J gave up 6 bases and V 6 bases, and 1 base lay outside the gene matches. There are 13 residues in the CDR3. The CDR3 spells CASRGQGNSPLHF. The CDR3, as DNA: TGTGCCAGCAGAGGACAGGGTAATTCACCCCTCCACTTT.

V gene TRBV4-1 combines with J gene TRBJ2-7; maybe TRBD2 (5 bases). V was cut by 0 bases and J by 5 bases, with 14 bases left in between. The germline V gene encodes CDR1 MGHRA and CDR2 YSYEKL. The length of the CDR3 is 15 residues. CDR3 amino acids: CASSQDFGEMDEQYF. CDR3 sequence (DNA): TGCGCCAGCAGCCAAGATTTCGGGGAGATGGACGAGCAGTACTTC.

The J gene is TRBJ1-4, the V gene TRBV5-4; a possible D gene is TRBD1 (5 bases). With 1 base removed from V and 3 bases from J, the gap between germline ends came to 10 bases. There are 15 residues in the CDR3. Germline values: CDR1 SGHNT, CDR2 YYREEE (reference sequence). DNA for the CDR3: TGTGCCAGCAGCTTGAAGGGGCTGGCTAATGAAAAACTGTTTTTT. Amino acid sequence: CASSLKGLANEKLFF.

The chain couples TRBV7-9 to TRBJ2-7; 9 bases are a match to TRBD1. The ends lost 5 bases at V and 3 bases at J; junction bases unmatched: 17. Germline V gene sequence: CDR1 SEHNR, CDR2 FQNEAQ (reference sequence). The CDR3 contains 18 residues. CDR3 nucleotides: TGTGCCAGCAGCGAAAAACCTGGTCTGACAGGGGGTATCTACGAGCAGTACTTC. Encoded protein: CASSEKPGLTGGIYEQYF.

V usage is TRBV5-1 and J usage is TRBJ1-4, with D tentatively TRBD1 (5 bases). Germline CDR1 and CDR2: SGHRS and YFSETQ. The V and J ends lost 6 bases and 3 bases respectively, with 12 bases between them. The CDR3 is 14 residues long. The CDR3 DNA reads as TGCGCCAGCAAGAAGACAGCCTCTAATGAAAAACTGTTTTTT. This translates into CASKKTASNEKLFF.

J is TRBJ1-4 and V is TRBV24-1, with 7 bases lining up with TRBD1. This CDR3 has 18 residues. CDR1 is KGHDR and CDR2 is SFDVKD in the germline V gene. V was pared by 5 bases and J by 4 bases, with 15 bases of the junction left unmatched. In DNA form, the CDR3 reads TGTGCCACCAGTGCTACAGGGGCGGCCCTCGAGGGTAATGAAAAACTGTTTTTT. It translates to CATSATGAALEGNEKLFF.

The rearrangement links TRBV30 to TRBJ2-1; 8 bases are shared with TRBD1. Germline assignment: CDR1 GTSNPN and CDR2 SVGIG (reference sequence). The length of the CDR3 is 18 residues. With V trimmed by 7 bases and J by 2 bases, 19 bases remained unmatched. The chain's CDR3 is CAFRLRTGPLSPYNEQFF. CDR3 bases: TGTGCCTTTAGGTTAAGGACAGGGCCGTTGTCTCCCTACAATGAGCAGTTCTTC.

The V gene is TRBV5-1, the J gene TRBJ2-3; 8 positions agree with TRBD2. V lost 4 bases, J lost 1 base, and 5 bases stayed unmatched. From germline, CDR1 is SGHRS and CDR2 YFSETQ. This CDR3 spans 15 amino acids. This chain's CDR3 is CASSKGLGGTDTQYF. The CDR3 nucleotides read TGCGCCAGCAGCAAGGGACTAGGGGGCACAGATACGCAGTATTTT.

This clone was counted between two and nine times. The CDR3 protein is CASSLGTTGYNEQFF. DNA of the CDR3: TGCGCCAGCAGCTTGGGGACTACCGGTTACAATGAGCAGTTCTTC. V is TRBV5-1 and J is TRBJ2-1, with a weak D call TRBD2 (6 bases). Trimming stripped 0 bases from V and 4 bases from J, with 11 bases between. Germline-derived CDR1 and CDR2 are SGHRS and YFSETQ. The CDR3 loop spans 15 amino acids.

The V call is TRBV7-9, the J call TRBJ1-6; 10 bases align to TRBD1. The CDR3 length is 15 residues. V gave up 3 bases and J gave up 5 bases; unmatched junction bases: 1. Looked up from germline, CDR1 is SEHNR and CDR2 is FQNEAQ (reference sequence). In nucleotides, the CDR3 is TGTGCCAGCAGCTTGACAGGGGGCAATAATTCACCCCTCCACTTT. Its translation is CASSLTGGNNSPLHF.

This rearrangement joins TRBV30 to TRBJ1-2; possibly TRBD1 for D (6 bases). V dropped 5 bases and J dropped 4 bases, with 20 bases sitting between them. Per germline, CDR1 GTSNPN and CDR2 SVGIG (reference sequence). The CDR3 is made up of 15 amino acids. The CDR3 is CAWRLPDSDSYGYTF. The CDR3 bases are TGTGCCTGGCGCTTACCGGACAGCGACTCCTATGGCTACACCTTC.

J is TRBJ1-3 and V is TRBV11-2, with 7 bases lining up with TRBD1. The CDR3 has 15 amino acids. V trimming: 5 bases; J trimming: 9 bases; junction bases outside the gene matches: 13. Germline V gene sequence: CDR1 SGHAT, CDR2 FQNNGV. The CDR3 DNA is TGTGCCAGCAGCCAGACAGGGCCTACGCCGGGCACCATATATTTT. Residues: CASSQTGPTPGTIYF.

This rearrangement joins TRBV20-1 to TRBJ2-1; D remains unclear. Germline V gene lookup returns CDR1 DFQATT and CDR2 SNEGSKA (reference sequence). V was trimmed by 5 bases and J by 10 bases, leaving 12 bases between them. The CDR3 contains 11 residues. The CDR3 reads CSALLYSEQFF. The DNA for the CDR3 is TGCAGTGCTCTTTTATATTCCGAGCAGTTCTTC.

The V gene is TRBV5-1, the J gene TRBJ2-5, with D maybe TRBD2 (7 bases). CDR3 size: 15 residues. The V gene lost 2 bases and the J gene lost 3 bases, with 14 bases spanning the gap. CDR1 and CDR2 (germline): SGHRS, YFSETQ. This CDR3 reads CASSFRGGGEETQYF. Here the CDR3 DNA reads TGCGCCAGCAGCTTCCGGGGCGGGGGCGAAGAGACCCAGTACTTC. Supplemented by reference TRBV5-1 and TRBJ2-5, the full variable domain reads KAGVTQTPRYLIKTRGQQVTLSCSPISGHRSVSWYQQTPGQGLQFLFEYFSETQRNKGNFPGRFSGRQFSNSRSEMNVSTLELGDSALYLCASSFRGGGEETQYFGPGTRLLVL.

This chain joins TRBV28 and TRBJ1-2, with a possible D match to TRBD1 (6 bases). The CDR3 runs to 14 residues. The germline V and J ends were trimmed by 3 bases and 7 bases, with 15 bases remaining between them. Germline loops: CDR1 MDHEN, CDR2 SYDVKM. The CDR3 region is CASSLYRATGGYTF. CDR3 DNA: TGTGCCAGCAGTTTGTACAGGGCAACGGGTGGCTACACCTTC.

This clone came up once. The rearrangement links TRBV2 to TRBJ2-6; tentative D call: TRBD1 (5 bases). V gave up 3 bases and J gave up 0 bases, with 9 bases separating them. This CDR3 has 16 residues. Germline CDR1 reads SNHLY; CDR2 reads FYNNEI. CDR3 residues: CASSEYRSSGANVLTF. The CDR3 region has the DNA TGTGCCAGCAGTGAGTACAGGAGCTCTGGGGCCAACGTCCTGACTTTC.

The rearrangement links TRBV11-3 to TRBJ2-1, with 10 positions matching TRBD1. With V trimmed by 5 bases and J by 3 bases, 4 bases remained unmatched. CDR1 and CDR2 (germline): SGHNT, YENEEA. The CDR3 totals 15 residues. The DNA for the CDR3 is TGTGCCAGCAGCCCAGGACAGGGGGACTACAATGAGCAGTTCTTC. As protein: CASSPGQGDYNEQFF.